This T cell receptor (beta chain) was sequenced for a study of vaccination effects on CD4 cells after COVID-19. Viral peptide pools were used in the ViraFEST assay to expand antigen-specific CD4+ T cells, and sequencing came afterward. Upon completion of roughly ten days in culture, CD4+ T cells were isolated. A positive SARS-CoV-2 PCR test fell between March and December 2020. Half-medium exchanges with IL-2 medium took place on days 3 and 7. Worth noting for this clone: Its specificity is not known.

CDR3 size: 12 residues. Germline values: CDR1 SGHNT, CDR2 YENEEA. Trimming cost V 0 bases and J 5 bases, with 5 bases left between them. Only in-frame clones appear in the TCRdb table, and some are missing; sequencing was by immunoSEQ multiplex PCR. Among roughly 25,000 clones, 65% to 75% were seen once, and the ten largest hold 18%. General study findings and limits: In the study, convalescent patients were few, and early post-infection timepoints were absent. Convalescent patients' post-vaccine spike repertoire was mostly distinct vaccine-induced clones.

This sequence was found in a human donor who had a prior SARS-CoV-2 infection. The chain recombines TRBV11-3 with TRBJ2-7, with no clear D. The specimen was CD4+ T cells from PBMCs cultured with SARS-CoV-2 spike peptides, collected before COVID-19 vaccination. The CDR3 DNA reads as TGTGCCAGCAGCTTAGAGAGACACGAGCAGTACTTC. It codes for CASSLERHEQYF.